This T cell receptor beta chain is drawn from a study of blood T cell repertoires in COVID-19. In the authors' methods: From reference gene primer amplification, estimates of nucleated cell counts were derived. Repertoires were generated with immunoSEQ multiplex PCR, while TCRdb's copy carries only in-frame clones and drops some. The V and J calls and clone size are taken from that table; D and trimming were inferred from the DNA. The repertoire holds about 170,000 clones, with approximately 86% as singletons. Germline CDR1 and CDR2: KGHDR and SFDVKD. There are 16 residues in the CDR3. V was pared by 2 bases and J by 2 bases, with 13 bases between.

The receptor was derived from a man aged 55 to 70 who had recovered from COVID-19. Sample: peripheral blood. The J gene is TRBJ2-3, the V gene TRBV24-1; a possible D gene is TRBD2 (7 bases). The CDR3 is CATSDSRGGATDTQYF. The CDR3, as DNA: TGTGCCACCAGTGATTCCCGAGGGGGGGCCACAGATACGCAGTATTTT.